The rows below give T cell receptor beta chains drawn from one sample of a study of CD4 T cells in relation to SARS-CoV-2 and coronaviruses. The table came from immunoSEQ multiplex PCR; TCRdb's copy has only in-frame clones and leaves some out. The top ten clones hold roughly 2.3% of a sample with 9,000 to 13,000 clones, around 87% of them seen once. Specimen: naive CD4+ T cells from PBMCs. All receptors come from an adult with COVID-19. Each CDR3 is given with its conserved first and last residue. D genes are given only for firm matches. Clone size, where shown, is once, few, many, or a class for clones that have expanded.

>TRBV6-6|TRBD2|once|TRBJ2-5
CASSDTGTREETQYF
TGTGCCAGCAGTGATACCGGGACTAGAGAAGAGACCCAGTACTTC
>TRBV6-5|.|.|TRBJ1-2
CASRRSSPLSYGYTF
TGTGCCAGCAGACGCTCGTCACCTCTCTCCTATGGCTACACCTTC
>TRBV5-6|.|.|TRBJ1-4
CASSLVRATNEKLFF
TGTGCCAGCAGCTTGGTTCGGGCAACTAATGAAAAACTGTTTTTT
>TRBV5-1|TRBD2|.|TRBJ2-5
CASSQGLAVQETQYF
TGCGCCAGCAGCCAAGGACTAGCGGTTCAAGAGACCCAGTACTTC
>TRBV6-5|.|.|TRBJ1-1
CASTFTGAGTEAFF
TGTGCCAGCACTTTTACCGGGGCAGGCACTGAAGCTTTCTTT
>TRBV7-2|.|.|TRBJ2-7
CASTARLEGYEQYF
TGTGCCAGCACGGCAAGACTAGAGGGCTACGAGCAGTACTTC
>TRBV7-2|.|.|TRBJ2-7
CASSPDRYSDEQYF
TGTGCCAGCAGCCCCGACAGGTATAGCGACGAGCAGTACTTC
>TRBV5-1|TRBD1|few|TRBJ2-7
CASSLPGTGGSEQYF
TGCGCCAGCAGCTTGCCCGGGACAGGTGGATCCGAGCAGTACTTC
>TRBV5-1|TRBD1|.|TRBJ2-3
CASSRYYRGELDTQYF
TGCGCCAGCAGCCGTTACTACAGGGGAGAGCTGGATACGCAGTATTTT
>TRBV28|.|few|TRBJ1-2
CASSAAGYGYTF
TGTGCCAGCAGTGCGGCGGGCTATGGCTACACCTTC
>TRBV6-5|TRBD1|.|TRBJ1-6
CASRSPGQGDSPLHF
TGTGCCAGCAGGTCCCCGGGACAGGGGGATTCACCCCTCCACTTT
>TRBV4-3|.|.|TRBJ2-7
CASSQDHLWAAEQYF
TGCGCCAGCAGCCAAGACCACCTATGGGCCGCTGAGCAGTACTTC
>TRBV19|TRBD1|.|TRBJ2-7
CASSTRTGASEQYF
TGTGCCAGTAGTACTAGGACAGGGGCATCCGAGCAGTACTTC
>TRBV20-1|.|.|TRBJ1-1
CSASHRDGSKAFF
TGCAGTGCTAGTCACAGGGATGGATCTAAAGCTTTCTTT
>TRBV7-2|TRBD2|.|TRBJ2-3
CASSQAGADTQYF
TGTGCCAGCAGCCAGGCGGGGGCAGATACGCAGTATTTT
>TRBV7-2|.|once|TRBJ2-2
CASSLNAPNTGELFF
TGTGCCAGCAGCTTAAACGCTCCGAACACCGGGGAGCTGTTTTTT
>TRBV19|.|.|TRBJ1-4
CASMSGRVLFF
TGTGCCAGTATGTCGGGGAGGGTTTTGTTTTTT
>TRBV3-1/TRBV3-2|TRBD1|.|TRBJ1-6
CASSPRTGDNSPLHF
TGTGCCAGCAGCCCCCGGACAGGGGATAATTCACCCCTCCACTTT
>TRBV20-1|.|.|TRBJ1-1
CSASQGMDLNTEAFF
TGCAGTGCTAGTCAGGGCATGGATTTGAACACTGAAGCTTTCTTT
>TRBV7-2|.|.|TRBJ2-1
CASSSSDGNNEQFF
TGTGCCAGCAGCTCATCGGACGGCAACAATGAGCAGTTCTTC
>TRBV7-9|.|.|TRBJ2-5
CASSSPAETQYF
TGTGCCAGCAGCTCCCCAGCGGAGACCCAGTACTTC
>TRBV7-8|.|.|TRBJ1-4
CASSLVMALTNEKLFF
TGTGCCAGCAGCTTAGTGATGGCCCTAACTAATGAAAAACTGTTTTTT
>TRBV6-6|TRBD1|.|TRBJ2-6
CASSNDRAGANVLTF
TGTGCCAGCAGTAACGACAGGGCTGGGGCCAACGTCCTGACTTTC
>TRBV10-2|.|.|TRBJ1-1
CATQGRTTGPEAFF
TGCGCCACCCAAGGCAGGACCACCGGCCCTGAAGCTTTCTTT
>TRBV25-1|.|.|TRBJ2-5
CASSESPGGEETQYF
TGTGCCAGCAGTGAATCGCCTGGTGGGGAAGAGACCCAGTACTTC
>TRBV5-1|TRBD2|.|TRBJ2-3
CASSLAQRGGTDTQYF
TGCGCCAGCAGCTTGGCCCAGCGGGGGGGCACAGATACGCAGTATTTT
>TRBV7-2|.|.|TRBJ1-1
CASTKREVNTEAFF
TGTGCCAGCACAAAAAGAGAGGTGAATACTGAAGCTTTCTTT
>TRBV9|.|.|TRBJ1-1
CASSVNRAGTEAFF
TGTGCCAGCAGCGTTAATCGGGCTGGCACTGAAGCTTTCTTT
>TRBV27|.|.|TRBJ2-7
CASSWGAGYEQYF
TGTGCCAGCAGCTGGGGAGCTGGGTACGAGCAGTACTTC
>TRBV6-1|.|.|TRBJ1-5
CASSEARGTYSNQPQHF
TGTGCCAGCAGTGAAGCGCGGGGGACATATAGCAATCAGCCCCAGCATTTT
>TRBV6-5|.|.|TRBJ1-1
CASSYPGQKAFF
TGTGCCAGCAGTTACCCTGGACAGAAAGCTTTCTTT
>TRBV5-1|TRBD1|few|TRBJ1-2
CASSAGPGQKNYGYTF
TGCGCCAGCAGCGCAGGACCGGGACAGAAGAACTATGGCTACACCTTC
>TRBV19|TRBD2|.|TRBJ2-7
CASWRPEGLGYEQYF
TGTGCCAGTTGGAGGCCGGAGGGACTAGGCTACGAGCAGTACTTC
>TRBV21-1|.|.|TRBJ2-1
CASSKAGTGVNEQFF
TGTGCCAGCAGCAAAGCCGGGACAGGGGTCAATGAGCAGTTCTTC
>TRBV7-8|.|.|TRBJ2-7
CASSLSHILYEQYF
TGTGCCAGCAGCTTATCCCACATACTCTACGAGCAGTACTTC
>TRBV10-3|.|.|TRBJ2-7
CAISALAAEYEQYF
TGTGCCATCAGTGCGCTAGCCGCTGAATACGAGCAGTACTTC
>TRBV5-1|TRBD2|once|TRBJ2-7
CASTRTSGDYEQYF
TGCGCCAGCACTAGAACTAGCGGAGACTACGAGCAGTACTTC
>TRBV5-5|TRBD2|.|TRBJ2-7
CASSWERGAYYEQYF
TGTGCCAGCAGCTGGGAGCGGGGGGCCTACTACGAGCAGTACTTC
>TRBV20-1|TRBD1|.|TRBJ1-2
CSASSTGVGGYTF
TGCAGTGCTAGTTCCACAGGGGTGGGGGGCTACACCTTC
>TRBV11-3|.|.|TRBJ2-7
CASSQGRGRGGGADEQYF
TGTGCCAGCAGCCAGGGCAGGGGTAGGGGTGGGGGGGCCGACGAGCAGTACTTC
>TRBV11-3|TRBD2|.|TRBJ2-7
CASSWGAGGYEQYF
TGTGCCAGCAGCTGGGGGGCGGGAGGCTACGAGCAGTACTTC